This TCR beta chain comes out of a study of molecular identifiers for immune sequencing clone quantification. Study details: Naive CD8 cell RNA, from about 20,000 or 100,000 cells, was split five ways in replicates, with four sequenced.

Generation of bulk TCR libraries relied on previously described methods and listed TCR primers. MiXCR, run by TCRdb on the PCR reads, gives a single entry per CDR3 protein. The repertoire holds more than 450,000 distinct CDR3 sequences, with roughly 25% as singletons. Trimming left V 8 bases short and J 1 base short, with 18 bases between. Germline V gene sequence: CDR1 SNHLY, CDR2 FYNNEI. The CDR3 has 15 amino acids. The sample holds a few counts of this clonotype. V is TRBV2 and J is TRBJ2-7, with a weak D call TRBD1 (6 bases). Sequenced: naive CD8+ T cells from blood, with Jurkat cell RNA spiked in. Regarding subset: FACS-sorted CD8+CD4-CCR7+CD45RA+ naive T cells. The receptor's source is a human donor in good health. Some libraries in this study had Jurkat cell RNA spiked in. This chain's CDR3 is CASGTSRTDSYEQYF. The CDR3 DNA is TGTGCCAGCGGGACGAGCAGGACAGATTCCTACGAGCAGTACTTC.